The T cell receptor (beta chain) under discussion was sequenced for a study of T cells after yellow fever vaccination. Study-wide findings and caveats: Post-booster samples contained most primary-vaccination clones (approximately 97% CD4, roughly 88% CD8).

V lost 3 bases and J lost 4; bases outside the gene matches: 14. The CDR3 is made up of 18 amino acids. The germline CDR1 and CDR2 sequences are SGHAT and FQNNGV. The authors made TCR cDNA by 5'RACE template switching, adding a universal primer site and UMIs. TCRdb independently ran MiXCR on the 5' RACE reads; one entry per CDR3 protein. This sample has 120,000 to 150,000 distinct CDR3 sequences, with 6.5% to 8.5% found just once. This clonotype was recorded at least ten times. Its cognate antigen is unknown. The rearrangement links TRBV11-2 to TRBJ2-5; 10 bases match TRBD2. Source: CD4+ T cells sorted from PBMCs, taken 5 days after the yellow fever booster vaccination. This TCR came from a man aged 25 to 40 who received the YFV17D yellow fever vaccine. The CDR3 nucleotides are TGTGCCAGCAGCTTGCTCCGCCTAGCGGGAGTGGAAGGAGAGACCCAGTACTTC. Its protein product is CASSLLRLAGVEGETQYF. The variable domain in full, with the rest retrieved from reference TRBV11-2 and TRBJ2-5, is EAGVAQSPRYKIIEKRQSVAFWCNPISGHATLYWYQQILGQGPKLLIQFQNNGVVDDSQLPKDRFSAERLKGVDSTLKIQPAKLEDSAVYLCASSLLRLAGVEGETQYFGPGTRLLVL.